These 18 T cell receptor beta chains were all obtained from the same sample, sequenced in a study of PD-L1 blockade in urothelial cancer. TCRdb keeps only in-frame clones here, not all; method: immunoSEQ multiplex PCR. The sample yields tens of thousands of clones, 79% seen once. Time point of the sample: pretreatment peripheral blood. The sequences come from PBMCs, collected around atezolizumab (anti-PD-L1) treatment. Receptors were obtained from a man in his 70s with urothelial cancer.

The rearrangement uses TRBV28 and TRBJ2-1, with TRBD2 matching 7 bases. V was pared by 2 bases and J by 0 bases, with 1 base of the junction left unmatched. This CDR3 has 15 amino acids. Germline V CDR1 and CDR2: MDHEN, SYDVKM. The CDR3 DNA reads TGTGCCAGCAGTTTAGCGGGAGCCTCCTACAATGAGCAGTTCTTC. It codes for CASSLAGASYNEQFF.

This chain links TRBV2 with TRBJ2-1; D might be TRBD2 (6 bases). Germline loops: CDR1 SNHLY, CDR2 FYNNEI. This CDR3 has 15 residues. The ends were cut back, 4 bases at V and 10 bases at J, with 20 bases in the middle. The CDR3 loop is CASSVASGEGVEQFF. CDR3 DNA: TGTGCCAGCAGTGTGGCTTCGGGAGAAGGAGTAGAGCAGTTCTTC.

The rearrangement joins TRBV2 to TRBJ2-3, with TRBD2 matching 10 bases. The J segment lost 6 bases and the V segment lost 7 bases, leaving 7 bases of the junction unmatched. In germline, CDR1 is SNHLY, CDR2 FYNNEI. The CDR3 sequence is 14 residues long. This chain's CDR3 is CASKSGRAVDTQYF. The CDR3 nucleotides are TGTGCCAGCAAGAGCGGGAGGGCCGTGGATACGCAGTATTTT.

V gene TRBV6-4 combines with J gene TRBJ1-2; possibly TRBD1 for D (6 bases). The CDR3 runs 17 residues. Germline CDR1 reads MRHNA; CDR2 reads SNTAGT. The germline V and J ends were trimmed by 5 bases and 7 bases, with 26 bases remaining between them. CDR3 nucleotide sequence: TGTGCCAGCAGTATAGGGGGGGCACGCGGAACTGTTACTGGCTACACCTTC. Amino acid sequence: CASSIGGARGTVTGYTF.

V gene TRBV6-5 combines with J gene TRBJ2-7, with 10 nucleotides matching TRBD2. CDR3 length: 15 residues. Per the germline V gene, CDR1 is MNHEY and CDR2 is SVGAGI. The J segment lost 4 bases and the V segment lost 4 bases, leaving 7 bases of the junction unmatched. CDR3 residues: CASSSYRTSGYEQYF. The CDR3 DNA is TGTGCCAGCAGTTCCTACAGGACTAGCGGATACGAGCAGTACTTC.

This clone appeared once. V is TRBV19 and J is TRBJ2-7; D not certain. CDR1 LNHDA and CDR2 SQIVND come from the germline V gene (reference sequence). The CDR3 loop spans 14 amino acids. Trimming removed 2 bases at V and 1 base at J, with 9 bases between. The CDR3 nucleotides read TGTGCCAGTAGTATATCTCGAGTATCCTACGAGCAGTACTTC. Its translation: CASSISRVSYEQYF.

The chain carries TRBV7-9 and TRBJ2-2, with TRBD2 identical over 10 bases. This CDR3 region has 16 residues. Germline lookup yields CDR1 SEHNR and CDR2 FQNEAQ (reference sequence). J was trimmed by 5 bases and V by 5 bases; bases with no gene match: 8. The DNA for the CDR3 is TGTGCCAGCAGCCCTCAAGCGGGAGGGCCTACCGGGGAGCTGTTTTTT. Amino acids: CASSPQAGGPTGELFF.

The chain links TRBV7-6 to TRBJ2-5; 11 nucleotides align to TRBD2. Germline V gene data show CDR1 as SGHVS and CDR2 as FNYEAQ. The CDR3 sequence is 14 residues long. Trimming took 5 bases from V and 4 from J; bases not matched to a gene: 3. The CDR3 nucleotides read TGTGCCAGCAGCCGAGGACTAGCGGGAGAGACCCAGTACTTC. It translates to CASSRGLAGETQYF.

This rearrangement joins TRBV5-1 to TRBJ2-2; D is perhaps TRBD2 (6 bases). CDR1 is SGHRS, CDR2 YFSETQ, per germline. This CDR3 contains 14 residues. The V gene lost 5 bases and the J gene lost 5 bases, with 13 bases spanning the gap. CDR3 sequence reads: CASRPGVQTGELFF. CDR3 nucleotides: TGCGCCAGCAGACCGGGAGTACAAACCGGGGAGCTGTTTTTT.

The V and J genes are TRBV5-4 and TRBJ2-7; 10 nucleotides line up with TRBD2. Germline assignment: CDR1 SGHNT and CDR2 YYREEE (reference sequence). V lost 3 bases, J lost 5 bases, and 11 bases stayed unmatched. The CDR3 loop spans 16 amino acids. CDR3 amino acids: CASSSWGSGRADEQYF. CDR3 DNA: TGTGCCAGCAGCTCTTGGGGGAGCGGGAGGGCCGACGAGCAGTACTTC.

The V and J genes are TRBV6-6 and TRBJ1-5; 7 nucleotides align to TRBD1. Germline CDR1 is MNHNY and CDR2 is SVGAGI (reference sequence). This CDR3 contains 13 residues. J was trimmed by 7 bases and V by 7 bases; bases with no gene match: 7. The CDR3 reads CASKGAIGQPQHF. The CDR3 DNA reads TGTGCCAGCAAGGGGGCCATTGGGCAGCCCCAGCATTTT.

The rearrangement uses TRBV7-9 and TRBJ2-3, with TRBD1 identical over 10 bases. Trimming removed 5 bases from V and 4 bases from J; junction bases left unmatched: 9. The CDR3 consists of 16 residues. CDR1 and CDR2 from the germline V gene are SEHNR and FQNEAQ (reference sequence). CDR3 nucleotides: TGTGCCAGCAGCACCCGACAGGGGGCGGATTCAGATACGCAGTATTTT. Residues: CASSTRQGADSDTQYF.

This rearrangement joins TRBV7-8 to TRBJ1-4, with a tentative D call TRBD1 (5 bases). Per the germline V gene, CDR1 is SGHVS and CDR2 is FQNEAQ. Trimming shortened V by 7 bases and J by 8 bases, and 20 bases separated the two germline ends. The CDR3 totals 15 residues. The CDR3, as DNA: TGTGCCAGCACCCCGCAGGAGAGCCAGGGAGAAAAACTGTTTTTT. Encoded protein: CASTPQESQGEKLFF.

The chain joins TRBV29-1 to TRBJ1-2; TRBD1 agrees at 8 bases. Trimming removed 2 bases from V and 10 bases from J; junction bases left unmatched: 3. Germline V gives CDR1 SQVTM, CDR2 ANQGSEA. This CDR3 is built from 11 residues. The CDR3 sequence is CSVESGGDYTF. As DNA, the CDR3 is TGCAGCGTTGAATCAGGGGGCGACTACACCTTC.

The chain is built from TRBV5-1 and TRBJ2-5, with D possibly being TRBD2 (7 bases). The CDR3 is 14 amino acids. V was shortened by 2 bases and J by 5 bases, with 13 bases between the two germline ends. Looked up from germline, CDR1 is SGHRS and CDR2 is YFSETQ. CDR3 loop: CASSFGGGWETQYF. The CDR3 bases are TGCGCCAGCAGCTTCGGCGGGGGCTGGGAGACCCAGTACTTC.

This chain connects TRBV11-2 to TRBJ2-7; 11 bases match TRBD1. V lost 5 bases and J lost 3; bases outside the gene matches: 3. This CDR3 contains 14 residues. Germline CDR1 SGHAT, CDR2 FQNNGV. CDR3 sequence: CASSRTGGLYEQYF. DNA for the CDR3: TGTGCCAGCAGCAGGACAGGGGGCCTCTACGAGCAGTACTTC.

In this sample, this clone turned up a few times. The V gene is TRBV18, the J gene TRBJ1-1; D unresolved. V was shortened by 2 bases and J by 10 bases, with 11 bases between the two germline ends. CDR1 and CDR2 (germline): KGHSH, LQKENI. This CDR3 is 12 amino acids long. The chain's CDR3 is CASSPGSGVAFF. The CDR3 DNA is TGTGCCAGCTCACCAGGGAGCGGGGTAGCTTTCTTT.

The chain links TRBV30 to TRBJ1-5, with a possible D match to TRBD1 (6 bases). The germline V gene encodes CDR1 GTSNPN and CDR2 SVGIG (reference sequence). V lost 2 bases to trimming and J lost 7 bases, with 18 bases between them. The CDR3 runs to 15 residues. CDR3 sequence (DNA): TGTGCCTGGAGTTCGGGGGGCGAAAGCTACCAGCCCCAGCATTTT. This translates into CAWSSGGESYQPQHF.